This T cell receptor (beta chain) was retrieved from a study of blood T cell repertoires in COVID-19. TCRdb's copy holds only in-frame clones and misses some; the assay was immunoSEQ multiplex PCR. In the table there are fewer than 200,000 clones, about 88% of which are singletons. This CDR3 contains 12 residues. With 3 bases removed from V and 5 bases from J, the gap between germline ends came to 5 bases. Before being deemed recovered, Cohort 3 donors had two negative PCRs, clearance, or symptom resolution. Sample: PBMCs or T cells enriched from blood (not recorded which). This sequence joins TRBV12-3 or TRBV12-4 and TRBJ1-5, with D hard to call. The sequence was collected from a man in his fifties or sixties who had recovered from COVID-19. This chain's CDR3 is CASSFADQPQHF. The CDR3 nucleotides read TGTGCCAGCAGTTTTGCGGATCAGCCCCAGCATTTT.